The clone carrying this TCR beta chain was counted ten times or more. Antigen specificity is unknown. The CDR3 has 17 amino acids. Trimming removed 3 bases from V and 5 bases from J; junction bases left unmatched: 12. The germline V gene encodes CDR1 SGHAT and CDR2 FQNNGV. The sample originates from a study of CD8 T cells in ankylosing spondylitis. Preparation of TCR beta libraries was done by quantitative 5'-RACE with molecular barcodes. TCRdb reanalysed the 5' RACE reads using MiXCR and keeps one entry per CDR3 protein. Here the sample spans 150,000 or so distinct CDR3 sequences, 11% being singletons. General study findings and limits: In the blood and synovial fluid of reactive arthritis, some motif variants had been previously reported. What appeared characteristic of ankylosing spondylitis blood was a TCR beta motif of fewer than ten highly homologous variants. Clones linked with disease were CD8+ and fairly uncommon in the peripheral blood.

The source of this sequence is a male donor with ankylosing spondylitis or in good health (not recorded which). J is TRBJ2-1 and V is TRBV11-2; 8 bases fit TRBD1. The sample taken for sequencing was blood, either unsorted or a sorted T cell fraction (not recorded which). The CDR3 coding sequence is TGTGCCAGCAGCTTCTCGCCGACAGGGGCAGATAACAATGAGCAGTTCTTC. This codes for CASSFSPTGADNNEQFF.